The T cell receptor beta chain described here comes from a study of T cells in narcolepsy. Points from the study as a whole: Autoreactive clonotypes reportedly recurred in blood of same and different patients, not controls. Some memory CD4+ repertoires had no autoreactive clone sequences.

Here immunoSEQ multiplex PCR was the method, and the copy in TCRdb shows in-frame clones only, minus some. The table records tens of thousands of clones, 60% to 75% of them present only once. Germline V gene lookup returns CDR1 LNHDA and CDR2 SQIVND (reference sequence). Germline trimming cut 4 bases from V and 5 bases from J; bases unmatched to any gene: 2. This CDR3 spans 15 amino acids. Regarding this clone: The antigen remains unidentified.

This clonotype was sampled from a human donor in good health. The chain employs TRBV19 and TRBJ2-2; 12 bases map to TRBD2. Source material: memory (CD45RA-) CD4+ T cells from blood. The CDR3 nucleotides read TGTGCCAGTAGTACAGGGACTAGCGGGACCGGGGAGCTGTTTTTT. Translating it yields CASSTGTSGTGELFF.